This TCR beta chain stems from a study of tumor-infiltrating lymphocytes in primary liver carcinoma. Study background: Sequenced samples came back with roughly 3.65 to 7.5 million productive TCRbeta reads, and the counts looked alike across tissue types.

With respect to this clonotype: The CDR3 end shows no conserved phenylalanine or tryptophan, and so a read error is likely.

Total RNA (approximately 500 ng) served as template for TCR beta cDNA synthesis primed by a constant-region primer. What produced the TCR beta libraries was three nested multiplex PCR rounds using slightly modified ARM-PCR. Rounds one and two of PCR, each of around 11 cycles, were primed with TRBV1-TRBV30 forward primers and a C-beta reverse primer. In TCRdb, the multiplex PCR reads were re-called with MiXCR into one record per CDR3 protein. The sample lists some 190,000 distinct CDR3 sequences; around 85% were seen once. This CDR3 comprises 17 residues. The germline CDR1 and CDR2 sequences are SGHAT and FQNNGV. Total RNA and DNA came together from about 19-30 mg of bulk tissue without cell sorting.

The chain links TRBV11-2 to TRBJ2-3; TRBD2 agrees at 10 bases. This sequence was found in a man aged 40-49 years with primary liver carcinoma and hepatitis B virus infection. Sequenced input: tumor tissue from primary liver carcinoma. For the CDR3, the DNA is TGTACCAGCATTGACAAGGTTTCTAGCGGGAGCTCAGATACGCAGTATTAT. Translating it yields CTSIDKVSSGSSDTQYY.